The sequence of this T cell receptor (beta chain) was determined in a study of cytomegalovirus exposure and HLA in healthy donors. Study as a whole: Earlier, fewer than 130 million unique TCR beta sequences were recovered from around 200 million T cells by an analysis.

The PCR contained 60 Vbeta and 13 Jbeta primers. Here immunoSEQ multiplex PCR was the method, and the copy in TCRdb shows in-frame clones only, minus some. The table shows around 170,000 clones, with around 80% occurring only once. The germline gives CDR1 SGHAT, CDR2 FQNNGV. This CDR3 comprises 16 residues. J gave up 2 bases and V 7 bases, and 14 bases lay outside the gene matches. Study-level results: CMV serostatus alone was available as immune exposure information.

Note on this clone: Its specificity is unknown.

This chain joins TRBV11-2 and TRBJ2-7, with 7 bases lining up with TRBD1. Material: PBMCs. This receptor was taken from a woman aged 25 to 45 in good health and CMV-seronegative. This chain's CDR3 is CASNDRVHSLPYEQYF. CDR3 bases: TGTGCCAGCAACGACAGGGTCCACTCCCTACCCTACGAGCAGTACTTC.